The 5 T cell receptor beta chains in this list originate from one sample, sequenced in a study of PD-1 blockade in classical Hodgkin lymphoma. Relapse after autologous stem cell transplantation occurred in every patient, and brentuximab vedotin exposure varied. This table comes from immunoSEQ multiplex PCR, and its TCRdb copy is limited to in-frame clones, with some not included. The sample contains 20,000 to 30,000 clones, under 90% of which appear only once. The sequences come from peripheral blood mononuclear cells (PBMCs), collected before the second cycle of nivolumab. Source of these receptors: a human donor with classical Hodgkin lymphoma.

This chain uses TRBV30 with TRBJ2-5; 10 nucleotides line up with TRBD2. Germline CDR1 and CDR2: GTSNPN and SVGIG (reference sequence). V was pared by 2 bases and J by 11 bases, with 11 bases of the junction left unmatched. This CDR3 has 14 amino acids. The DNA of the CDR3 is TGTGCCTGGAGTCCCCTCAACACTAGCGGGAAACAGTACTTC. This gives the protein CAWSPLNTSGKQYF.

This clone has a single count. The genes are TRBV11-2 and TRBJ1-5; D gene ambiguous. CDR1 SGHAT and CDR2 FQNNGV come from the germline V gene. The germline V and J ends were trimmed by 5 bases and 3 bases, with 17 bases remaining between them. The CDR3 has 16 amino acids. The CDR3 nucleotides are TGTGCCAGCAGCCTGTACGCCTCGGAACTCAATCAGCCCCAGCATTTT. Translated, it gives CASSLYASELNQPQHF.

This chain uses TRBV19 with TRBJ2-7; D could derive from TRBD1 or TRBD2 (5 bases each). The V gene's germline CDR1 is LNHDA and CDR2 SQIVND (reference sequence). V was trimmed by 2 bases and J by 3 bases, leaving 17 bases between them. There are 16 residues in the CDR3. CDR3 bases: TGTGCCAGTAGTATAAAAGGACCCTGGGGGATCTACGAGCAGTACTTC. Its translation is CASSIKGPWGIYEQYF.

This clone came up once. This chain links TRBV27 with TRBJ1-5, with D unresolved. The CDR3 has 15 amino acids. From germline, CDR1 is MNHEY and CDR2 SMNVEV (reference sequence). The germline V and J ends were trimmed by 5 bases and 0 bases, with 11 bases remaining between them. CDR3 sequence (DNA): TGTGCCAGCAGTCCACTTCAATATAGCAATCAGCCCCAGCATTTT. This encodes CASSPLQYSNQPQHF.

The chain employs TRBV7-8 and TRBJ2-1, with 12 bases that match TRBD2. Germline CDR1 is SGHVS and CDR2 is FQNEAQ. CDR3 size: 15 residues. V dropped 5 bases and J dropped 6; count of bases not matched to a gene: 5. The CDR3 bases are TGTGCCAGCAGCCCGGGACTAGCGGGCCTCAATGAGCAGTTCTTC. It encodes CASSPGLAGLNEQFF.